Below, 17 T cell receptor beta chains from the same sample are listed, as sequenced in a study of blood T cell repertoires in COVID-19. Only in-frame clones appear in the TCRdb table, and some are missing; sequencing was by immunoSEQ multiplex PCR. The sample includes 90,000 or so clones, about 83% seen only once; the top ten take 20% to 30%. The sequenced material came from peripheral blood. These receptors were taken from a human donor in a cohort sampled during active COVID-19.

Only a few counts were recorded for this clone. The V gene is TRBV6-5, the J gene TRBJ2-7; 7 bases map to TRBD1. Unmatched junction bases numbered 5, after V lost 5 bases and J lost 4 bases. The germline CDR1 and CDR2 sequences are MNHEY and SVGAGI. This CDR3 has 13 amino acids. The CDR3 DNA sequence: TGTGCCAGCAGTCCCCAACAGGGGTACGAGCAGTACTTC. Residues: CASSPQQGYEQYF.

The chain links TRBV18 to TRBJ2-1; the match to TRBD2 covers 7 bases. From germline, CDR1 is KGHSH and CDR2 LQKENI. V trimming: 3 bases; J trimming: 5 bases; junction bases outside the gene matches: 4. There are 14 residues in the CDR3. The CDR3 is CASSPGLNDNEQFF. The CDR3 nucleotides are TGTGCCAGCTCACCGGGACTAAATGACAATGAGCAGTTCTTC.

The chain is built from TRBV30 and TRBJ2-5; TRBD1 agrees at 7 bases. V lost 1 base, J lost 2 bases, and 16 bases stayed unmatched. Per germline, CDR1 GTSNPN and CDR2 SVGIG (reference sequence). The CDR3 is 18 residues long. The CDR3 spells CAWSEAAGGQELQETQYF. The DNA for the CDR3 is TGTGCCTGGAGTGAGGCCGCCGGAGGACAGGAGCTTCAAGAGACCCAGTACTTC.

This chain links TRBV14 with TRBJ1-6; weak D call: TRBD1 (6 bases). V lost 1 base to trimming and J lost 9 bases, with 13 bases between them. The length of the CDR3 is 15 residues. Looked up from germline, CDR1 is SGHDN and CDR2 is FVKESK. CDR3 loop: CASSQAKGGISPLHF. The CDR3 bases are TGTGCCAGCAGCCAAGCAAAGGGGGGGATTTCACCCCTCCACTTT.

The genes are TRBV18 and TRBJ1-5, with D possibly TRBD1 on 6 matching bases. Trimming stripped 5 bases from V and 1 base from J, with 9 bases between. CDR3 length equals 14 residues. Germline V gene sequence: CDR1 KGHSH, CDR2 LQKENI. This CDR3 reads CASSGQNSNQPQHF. As DNA, the CDR3 is TGTGCCAGCTCAGGACAGAACAGCAATCAGCCCCAGCATTTT.

The chain has TRBV5-1 and TRBJ2-7; 12 bases fit TRBD1. Per the germline V gene, CDR1 is SGHRS and CDR2 is YFSETQ. The CDR3 loop spans 17 amino acids. J gave up 5 bases and V 4 bases, and 13 bases lay outside the gene matches. The CDR3 sequence: CASSPVSGTGGYDEQYF. The DNA for the CDR3 is TGCGCCAGCAGCCCAGTTTCTGGGACAGGGGGCTATGACGAGCAGTACTTC.

V and J are TRBV28 and TRBJ1-2; the D gene is possibly TRBD1 (5 bases). The CDR3 covers 14 residues. The ends were cut back, 10 bases at V and 8 bases at J, with 23 bases in the middle. Germline V CDR1 and CDR2: MDHEN, SYDVKM. In nucleotides, the CDR3 is TGTGCCACCACACTATTTCCGGGGGAGTACGGCTACACCTTC. This encodes CATTLFPGEYGYTF.

This chain connects TRBV3-1 (or the pseudogene TRBV3-2) to TRBJ1-1; a possible D gene is TRBD1 (6 bases). Trimming left V 3 bases short and J 5 bases short, with 16 bases between. Germline-derived CDR1 and CDR2 are LGHDT and YNNKEL (reference sequence). This CDR3 is built from 15 residues. CDR3 sequence (DNA): TGTGCCAGCAGCCACCCCTTGGGGGCACGAACTGAAGCTTTCTTT. It is translated as CASSHPLGARTEAFF.

The chain links TRBV7-8 to TRBJ1-6, with TRBD1 identical over 7 bases. The CDR3 loop spans 15 amino acids. V was pared by 7 bases and J by 6 bases, with 9 bases of the junction left unmatched. The germline V gene has CDR1 SGHVS and CDR2 FQNEAQ. This chain's CDR3 is CASTIEGASNSPLHF. The DNA for the CDR3 is TGTGCCAGCACCATAGAGGGGGCTTCTAATTCACCCCTCCACTTT. The complete variable domain, with remaining parts taken from reference TRBV7-8 and TRBJ1-6, reads GAGVSQSPRYKVAKRGQDVALRCDPISGHVSLFWYQQALGQGPEFLTYFQNEAQLDKSGLPSDRFFAERPEGSVSTLKIQRTQQEDSAVYLCASTIEGASNSPLHFGNGTRLTVT.

The gene calls are TRBV4-1 and TRBJ2-1; 7 nucleotides match TRBD1. In germline, CDR1 is MGHRA, CDR2 YSYEKL. V trimming: 2 bases; J trimming: 5 bases; junction bases outside the gene matches: 3. The CDR3 consists of 14 residues. The CDR3 sequence: CASSQRQGDNEQFF. The CDR3 DNA follows: TGCGCCAGCAGCCAAAGACAGGGTGACAATGAGCAGTTCTTC.

The J gene is TRBJ2-1, the V gene TRBV6-5, with D perhaps matching TRBD2 (6 bases). CDR3 length: 14 amino acids. Trimming shortened V by 2 bases and J by 5 bases, and 10 bases separated the two germline ends. Germline assignment: CDR1 MNHEY and CDR2 SVGAGI. In DNA form, the CDR3 reads TGTGCCAGCAGTTACAAGGAGGGCCACAATGAGCAGTTCTTC. This sequence encodes CASSYKEGHNEQFF.

The V gene is TRBV6-5, the J gene TRBJ2-2; D is uncertain. Germline lookup yields CDR1 MNHEY and CDR2 SVGAGI. The CDR3 is 14 amino acids. The V and J ends lost 2 bases and 2 bases respectively, with 6 bases between them. CDR3: CASSYAHNTGELFF. The DNA for the CDR3 is TGTGCCAGCAGTTACGCACATAACACCGGGGAGCTGTTTTTT.

To note about this clone: At the DNA level, this CDR3 is encoded by other sequences in the same sample as well. The V gene is TRBV19, the J gene TRBJ2-7, with 7 bases lining up with TRBD1. Germline V CDR1 and CDR2: LNHDA, SQIVND (reference sequence). CDR3 size: 13 residues. Trimming cost V 6 bases and J 4 bases; bases outside gene matches: 6. CDR3 amino acids: CASSMGQTYEQYF. CDR3 sequence (DNA): TGTGCCAGTAGCATGGGACAGACTTACGAGCAGTACTTC.

This sequence joins TRBV2 and TRBJ2-1; D call uncertain. Trimming cost V 4 bases and J 8 bases, with 6 bases left between them. This CDR3 is 11 amino acids long. The germline V gene encodes CDR1 SNHLY and CDR2 FYNNEI. The CDR3 sequence is CASSGLHEQFF. CDR3 nucleotide sequence: TGTGCCAGCAGTGGACTCCATGAGCAGTTCTTC.

The DNA for the CDR3 is TGCGCCAGCAGCCCATCTAACGACAGGGCCTACACCTTC. It specifies CASSPSNDRAYTF. J is TRBJ1-2 and V is TRBV5-1; TRBD1 aligns across 7 bases. The CDR3 is 13 amino acids. After removal of 4 bases from V and 10 bases from J, the junction contained 10 bases not matched to a gene. Germline values: CDR1 SGHRS, CDR2 YFSETQ.

The chain recombines TRBV12-3 or TRBV12-4 with TRBJ2-7; D not resolved. This CDR3 is 12 amino acids long. The V end was cut by 5 bases, the J end by 5 bases, with 10 bases between. CDR3 loop: CASSGSRDEQYF. CDR3 bases: TGTGCCAGCAGTGGAAGTCGGGACGAGCAGTACTTC.

This chain uses TRBV6-2 or TRBV6-3 with TRBJ1-1; perhaps TRBD1 as D (6 bases). V shed 1 base and J shed 2 bases, with 8 bases lying between them. The CDR3 has 14 amino acids. CDR1 MNHEY and CDR2 SVGEGT come from the germline V gene. The CDR3, as DNA: TGTGCCAGCAGTTACTGGACAGAAAACACTGAAGCTTTCTTT. Protein product: CASSYWTENTEAFF.